These 11 T cell receptor beta chains originate from one sample sequenced in a study of T-cell reconstitution after alpha-beta-depleted transplantation in children. Unique molecular identifiers were incorporated into the prepared TCRbeta library. Each CDR3 protein is one row after TCRdb ran MiXCR on the PCR reads. The sample comprises nearly 9,500 distinct CDR3 sequences, about 15% of which are singletons, and 53% rests with the top ten. Material: PBMCs, mostly from graft donor cells, obtained 60 days after TCRalphabeta/CD19-depleted stem cell transplant. Receptor source: a male patient younger than 18 who had a stem cell transplant for acute lymphoblastic leukemia, so the T cells may come from the graft donor.

This clonotype has a count of ten or more. The rearrangement links TRBV6-5 to TRBJ1-1; 7 bases agree with TRBD1. The length of the CDR3 is 12 residues. V dropped 4 bases and J dropped 8; count of bases not matched to a gene: 4. Germline values: CDR1 MNHEY, CDR2 SVGAGI. CDR3 sequence (DNA): TGTGCCAGCAGTTTGGACAGGCGAGAAGCTTTCTTT. This encodes CASSLDRREAFF.

This clonotype is judged medium-sized. The chain links TRBV5-1 to TRBJ2-3, with TRBD2 identical over 7 bases. The trim removed 0 bases at V and 1 base at J, leaving 5 bases unmatched. The CDR3 runs 16 residues. Germline V gives CDR1 SGHRS, CDR2 YFSETQ. CDR3 DNA sequence: TGCGCCAGCAGCTTGGAGGGCGGGAGCCGCACAGATACGCAGTATTTT. This codes for CASSLEGGSRTDTQYF.

This clonotype was found many times. The chain has TRBV20-1 and TRBJ1-2; no clear D. Germline CDR1 and CDR2: DFQATT and SNEGSKA (reference sequence). The CDR3 totals 14 residues. Trimming cost V 3 bases and J 4 bases, with 15 bases left between them. CDR3 protein: CSASGPWNVYGYTF. In DNA form, the CDR3 reads TGCAGTGCTAGTGGACCGTGGAATGTCTATGGCTACACCTTC.

This clonotype was observed at least ten times. The V call is TRBV4-3, the J call TRBJ2-1; 12 positions agree with TRBD2. Trimming took 6 bases from V and 7 from J; bases not matched to a gene: 7. The length of the CDR3 is 15 residues. The germline V gene encodes CDR1 LGHNA and CDR2 YSLEER. The CDR3 region has the DNA TGCGCCAGCAGTTACCGACTAGCGGGGGTAAATGAGCAGTTCTTC. This gives the protein CASSYRLAGVNEQFF.

This clonotype was detected many times. This sequence joins TRBV6-2 or TRBV6-3 and TRBJ2-7, with D perhaps TRBD1 or TRBD2 (5 bases each). V was trimmed by 3 bases and J by 4 bases, leaving 16 bases between them. CDR3 size: 15 residues. The germline CDR1 and CDR2 sequences are MNHEY and SVGEGT. The CDR3 DNA is TGTGCCAGCAGTTATGTTGGGGGAAGGAGTTACGAGCAGTACTTC. It codes for CASSYVGGRSYEQYF.

This clonotype was counted ten times or more. The V call is TRBV9, the J call TRBJ2-2; the D gene is possibly TRBD2 (6 bases). Trimming removed 0 bases from V and 3 bases from J, with 12 bases in between. CDR1 is SGDLS, CDR2 YYNGEE, per germline. CDR3 length: 16 amino acids. CDR3 region: CASSVGGGRYTGELFF. The CDR3 coding sequence is TGTGCCAGCAGCGTAGGGGGAGGAAGATACACCGGGGAGCTGTTTTTT.

This chain links TRBV6-5 with TRBJ1-2, with TRBD1 as a possible D gene (5 bases). Trimming removed 7 bases from V and 5 bases from J, with 17 bases in between. Germline V gives CDR1 MNHEY, CDR2 SVGAGI. There are 14 residues in the CDR3. The DNA of the CDR3 is TGTGCCAGCAATACACTCGAGGGGAGTTATGGCTACACCTTC. Translated, it gives CASNTLEGSYGYTF.

In its sample, this clonotype was seen many times. This chain uses TRBV13 with TRBJ2-3; TRBD1 aligns across 10 bases. There are 14 residues in the CDR3. Trimming took 5 bases from V and 2 from J; bases not matched to a gene: 1. CDR1 and CDR2 (germline): PRHDT, FYEKMQ (reference sequence). The CDR3 coding sequence is TGTGCCAGCAGCCGACAGGGGGCCACAGATACGCAGTATTTT. Amino acids: CASSRQGATDTQYF. Filled out from reference TRBV13 and TRBJ2-3, the complete variable domain reads AAGVIQSPRHLIKEKRETATLKCYPIPRHDTVYWYQQGPGQDPQFLISFYEKMQSDKGSIPDRFSAQQFSDYHSELNMSSLELGDSALYFCASSRQGATDTQYFGPGTRLTVL.

This rearrangement joins TRBV20-1 to TRBJ2-3; tentative D call: TRBD2 (5 bases). This CDR3 has 15 amino acids. The ends were cut back, 5 bases at V and 0 bases at J, with 15 bases in the middle. Germline values: CDR1 DFQATT, CDR2 SNEGSKA (reference sequence). The CDR3 loop is CSAPQLGSSTDTQYF. The DNA for the CDR3 is TGCAGTGCTCCCCAACTAGGATCTAGCACAGATACGCAGTATTTT.

This clonotype was observed many times. The V gene is TRBV7-2, the J gene TRBJ2-7; weak D call: TRBD2 (5 bases). This CDR3 spans 13 amino acids. Germline assignment: CDR1 SGHTA and CDR2 FQGNSA. V lost 5 bases and J 4 bases, leaving 12 bases between the germline ends. This chain's CDR3 is CASSLQRGYEQYF. DNA for the CDR3: TGTGCCAGCAGCCTTCAACGGGGATACGAGCAGTACTTC.

Concerning this clonotype: A read error is possible here, since a much larger clone lies one base away. The chain combines TRBV4-1 with TRBJ2-3; 8 nucleotides align to TRBD2. The length of the CDR3 is 16 residues. Germline lookup yields CDR1 MGHRA and CDR2 YSYEKL. CDR3 sequence (DNA): TGCGCCAGCAGCCAAGAACAACTAGCGGTCACAGATGCGCAGTATTTT. It encodes CASSQEQLAVTDAQYF.